A single sample is the source of the 21 T cell receptor beta chains below, sequenced in a study of cytomegalovirus exposure and HLA in healthy donors. 60 Vbeta and 13 Jbeta primers were used in PCR. Profiled with immunoSEQ multiplex PCR; TCRdb holds only in-frame clones, not every one. The sample carries about 200,000 clones, approximately 77% recorded once. The sequenced sample was PBMCs. The receptors derive from a middle-aged man in good health and CMV-seropositive.

V and J are TRBV11-2 and TRBJ2-7; 7 bases map to TRBD1. The CDR3 consists of 16 residues. V shed 3 bases and J 3 bases; nucleotides not matched to a gene: 11. Germline CDR1 SGHAT, CDR2 FQNNGV. The CDR3 here is CASSLQGTDFFYEQYF. The CDR3 DNA sequence: TGTGCCAGCAGCTTGCAAGGGACAGATTTTTTCTACGAGCAGTACTTC.

The rearrangement uses TRBV6-1 and TRBJ2-7, with D tentatively TRBD2 (5 bases). Germline V CDR1 and CDR2: MNHNS, SASEGT. CDR3 length: 14 residues. The V gene lost 2 bases and the J gene lost 0 bases, with 8 bases spanning the gap. The CDR3 DNA is TGTGCCAGCAGTGAACTAGCAGACTCCTACGAGCAGTACTTC. Protein sequence: CASSELADSYEQYF.

The V gene is TRBV4-1, the J gene TRBJ1-1; 7 bases map to TRBD1. J lost 3 bases, V lost 4 bases, and 5 bases had no gene match. CDR1 and CDR2 from the germline V gene are MGHRA and YSYEKL. The CDR3 runs to 14 residues. CDR3 protein: CASSPGTEYTEAFF. CDR3 DNA sequence: TGCGCCAGCAGCCCCGGGACAGAATACACTGAAGCTTTCTTT.

This rearrangement joins TRBV5-4 to TRBJ2-6; 7 bases agree with TRBD1. Germline CDR1 is SGHNT and CDR2 is YYREEE (reference sequence). CDR3 length equals 16 residues. After removal of 0 bases from V and 2 bases from J, the junction contained 2 bases not matched to a gene. The CDR3 reads CASSLDRGAGANVLTF. CDR3 nucleotide sequence: TGTGCCAGCAGCTTGGACAGGGGAGCTGGGGCCAACGTCCTGACTTTC. Full variable domain (outside the CDR3, taken from reference TRBV5-4 and TRBJ2-6): ETGVTQSPTHLIKTRGQQVTLRCSSQSGHNTVSWYQQALGQGPQFIFQYYREEENGRGNFPPRFSGLQFPNYSSELNVNALELDDSALYLCASSLDRGAGANVLTFGAGSRLTVL.

CDR3 sequence reads: CASSPARDTGELFF. The CDR3 DNA reads TGTGCCAGCTCCCCGGCGAGGGACACCGGGGAGCTGTTTTTT. The rearrangement uses TRBV11-3 and TRBJ2-2, with D possibly being TRBD2 (5 bases). The CDR3 has 14 residues. V was clipped by 8 bases and J by 3 bases, with 13 bases between them. Germline values: CDR1 SGHNT, CDR2 YENEEA.

In DNA form, the CDR3 reads TGTGCCAGCAGCTTAGATGGCACAGCTAACTATGGCTACACCTTC. It yields the protein CASSLDGTANYGYTF. The gene calls are TRBV7-9 and TRBJ1-2; D is unresolved. CDR3 length: 15 amino acids. V was trimmed by 1 base and J by 0 bases, leaving 9 bases between them. Germline V gene data show CDR1 as SEHNR and CDR2 as FQNEAQ (reference sequence).

This chain connects TRBV7-6 to TRBJ2-3, with TRBD1 as a possible D gene (6 bases). V was pared by 2 bases and J by 3 bases, with 15 bases between. This CDR3 is built from 16 residues. Germline V gene sequence: CDR1 SGHVS, CDR2 FNYEAQ. The CDR3 bases are TGTGCCAGCAGCTTAAGCAGGGGAAAGCGGACAGATACGCAGTATTTT. This gives the protein CASSLSRGKRTDTQYF.

The rearrangement uses TRBV2 and TRBJ2-3; unclear D gene. CDR1 SNHLY and CDR2 FYNNEI come from the germline V gene. V was shortened by 6 bases and J by 7 bases, with 8 bases between the two germline ends. The CDR3 has 11 residues. The CDR3 spells CASRETYTQYF. In DNA, the CDR3 is TGTGCCAGCAGGGAAACATATACGCAGTATTTT.

The V gene is TRBV6-6, the J gene TRBJ2-7; 9 positions agree with TRBD2. This CDR3 spans 14 amino acids. Looked up from germline, CDR1 is MNHNY and CDR2 is SVGAGI (reference sequence). V gave up 9 bases and J gave up 4 bases; unmatched junction bases: 10. CDR3 sequence reads: CASSLAGSTYEQYF. The CDR3 bases are TGTGCCAGTTCGCTAGCGGGGAGCACTTACGAGCAGTACTTC.

This chain joins TRBV25-1 and TRBJ1-1, with unresolved D. Trimming took 3 bases from V and 5 from J, leaving 13 bases between them. CDR3 length: 14 amino acids. CDR1 is MGHDK and CDR2 is SYGVNS in the germline V gene. As DNA, the CDR3 is TGTGCCAGCAGTGAGGCTTTGGCGGGGACTGAAGCTTTCTTT. Protein sequence: CASSEALAGTEAFF. Combining the CDR3 with reference TRBV25-1 and TRBJ1-1 gives the whole variable domain EADIYQTPRYLVIGTGKKITLECSQTMGHDKMYWYQQDPGMELHLIHYSYGVNSTEKGDLSSESTVSRIRTEHFPLTLESARPSHTSQYLCASSEALAGTEAFFGQGTRLTVV.

This chain connects TRBV5-6 to TRBJ2-5; 12 bases are a match to TRBD2. CDR3 length equals 19 residues. Germline V gene sequence: CDR1 SGHDT, CDR2 YYEEEE. Losses at the gene ends were 0 bases for V and 0 bases for J; bases not matched to a gene: 9. CDR3 protein: CASSLAVLAGGLYQETQYF. CDR3 bases: TGTGCCAGCAGCTTGGCCGTGCTAGCGGGGGGGCTGTACCAAGAGACCCAGTACTTC.

This chain links TRBV6-5 with TRBJ2-7, with 11 bases fitting TRBD2. CDR1 MNHEY and CDR2 SVGAGI come from the germline V gene. Germline trimming cut 6 bases from V and 7 bases from J; bases unmatched to any gene: 11. CDR3 length: 15 residues. The CDR3 loop is CASRPVAGGPGEQYF. The CDR3, as DNA: TGTGCCAGCAGGCCCGTAGCGGGGGGGCCGGGAGAGCAGTACTTC.

The chain links TRBV2 to TRBJ1-1, with 8 bases matching TRBD1. Trimming cost V 2 bases and J 1 base; bases outside gene matches: 6. CDR3 length: 16 residues. Germline CDR1 reads SNHLY; CDR2 reads FYNNEI. The CDR3 DNA sequence: TGTGCCAGCAGTGAACCAGGACAGGGATGGAACACTGAAGCTTTCTTT. Translated, it gives CASSEPGQGWNTEAFF.

V is TRBV7-9 and J is TRBJ2-3, with 8 bases lining up with TRBD2. The germline gives CDR1 SEHNR, CDR2 FQNEAQ (reference sequence). The CDR3 has 15 residues. V lost 7 bases and J lost 0; bases outside the gene matches: 6. The CDR3 is CASNLASGSTDTQYF. Here the CDR3 DNA reads TGTGCCAGCAACCTGGCTAGCGGGAGCACAGATACGCAGTATTTT.

The genes are TRBV6-5 and TRBJ1-6; unclear D gene. CDR1 and CDR2 from the germline V gene are MNHEY and SVGAGI. CDR3 size: 14 residues. Trimming left V 6 bases short and J 8 bases short, with 14 bases between. CDR3 sequence reads: CASSPGRVDSPLHF. The DNA of the CDR3 is TGTGCCAGCAGCCCGGGGAGGGTCGATTCACCCCTCCACTTT.

The chain carries TRBV27 and TRBJ2-5; maybe TRBD2 (5 bases). Germline V CDR1 and CDR2: MNHEY, SMNVEV (reference sequence). Trimming took off 6 bases at V and 2 bases at J, with 16 bases between the two ends. The CDR3 sequence is 15 residues long. CDR3 amino acids: CASSLEGRGQETQYF. The CDR3 bases are TGTGCCAGCAGCCTTGAGGGCCGGGGACAAGAGACCCAGTACTTC.

The chain recombines TRBV19 with TRBJ1-1, with D perhaps TRBD1 (6 bases). The CDR3 totals 15 residues. CDR1 LNHDA and CDR2 SQIVND come from the germline V gene (reference sequence). V lost 5 bases, J lost 2 bases, and 15 bases lay in between. Here the CDR3 DNA reads TGTGCCAGTAGTTTCCCGGGACAAATAAACACTGAAGCTTTCTTT. Its translation is CASSFPGQINTEAFF.

The rearrangement joins TRBV5-1 to TRBJ2-4, with 8 bases that match TRBD1. The germline gives CDR1 SGHRS, CDR2 YFSETQ. This CDR3 region has 15 residues. V was clipped by 3 bases and J by 5 bases; unmatched bases: 7. CDR3 in DNA: TGCGCCAGCAGCTCCGGACAGGGTTCCCAAAACATTCAGTACTTC. The encoded protein is CASSSGQGSQNIQYF. The entire variable domain, with the rest obtained from reference TRBV5-1 and TRBJ2-4, is as follows: KAGVTQTPRYLIKTRGQQVTLSCSPISGHRSVSWYQQTPGQGLQFLFEYFSETQRNKGNFPGRFSGRQFSNSRSEMNVSTLELGDSALYLCASSSGQGSQNIQYFGAGTRLSVL.

About this clone itself: Within the sample, other DNA sequences also encode this same CDR3. V and J are TRBV15 and TRBJ1-1, with D maybe TRBD1 (5 bases). From germline, CDR1 is LNHNV and CDR2 YYDKDF (reference sequence). The V end lost 0 bases, the J end lost 11 bases, and 10 bases lay between the germline ends. The CDR3 length is 12 residues. This chain's CDR3 is CATSRDRRDAFF. CDR3 nucleotides: TGTGCCACCAGCAGAGATAGGCGGGACGCTTTCTTT.

The chain links TRBV6-6 to TRBJ2-6; D is unclear. The V gene's germline CDR1 is MNHNY and CDR2 SVGAGI (reference sequence). V was pared by 6 bases and J by 1 base, with 4 bases between. The CDR3 contains 13 residues. CDR3 bases: TGTGCCAGCAGGAGTTCTGGGGCCAACGTCCTGACTTTC. It specifies CASRSSGANVLTF.

The chain links TRBV27 to TRBJ2-7; 7 bases match TRBD1. The V gene's germline CDR1 is MNHEY and CDR2 SMNVEV (reference sequence). The ends lost 3 bases at V and 3 bases at J; junction bases unmatched: 8. The CDR3 totals 15 residues. In nucleotides, the CDR3 is TGTGCCAGCAGTTTGCAGGGGGTGAAAATCTACGAGCAGTACTTC. It codes for CASSLQGVKIYEQYF.